Listed below are T cell receptor beta chains from one sample, sequenced in a study of CD8 T cells in Susac syndrome. Each CDR3 protein gets one entry after TCRdb re-called the immunoSEQ multiplex PCR reads with MiXCR. This sample has some 260,000 distinct CDR3 sequences, with about 85% found just once. Material: CD8+ T cells from PBMCs. Receptors originate from a human donor with multiple sclerosis. The CDR3 runs from the conserved cysteine through the conserved F or W. Each record gives: D gene, J gene, clone size, V gene, CDR3 DNA, CDR3 protein. A D gene is named only where the DNA matches it firmly. The size of a clone is reported for some rows only, either as once, few or many, or as a class for expanded clones.

>.|TRBJ2-7|.|TRBV3-1
TGTGCCAGCAGCCAGGATGTACCGGTGGCCGCCCACGAGCAGTACTTC
CASSQDVPVAAHEQYF
>.|TRBJ1-4|.|TRBV30
TGTGCCTGGGAGTCAGGGGATGAAAAACTGTTTTTT
CAWESGDEKLFF
>TRBD2|TRBJ2-7|few|TRBV27
TGTGCCAGCAGCCGACCGGGACTAGCGGGGGAGCAGTACTTC
CASSRPGLAGEQYF
>.|TRBJ1-5|.|TRBV7-9
TGTGCCAGCACTGGGGACGGGAGTCAGCCCCAGCATTTT
CASTGDGSQPQHF
>.|TRBJ2-3|.|TRBV6-6
TGTGCCACCCTCTGGTTGGATACGCAGTATTTT
CATLWLDTQYF
>TRBD1|TRBJ2-7|.|TRBV5-5
TGTGCCAGCAGCTTCCCGGGACAGGGGATTCTCGAGCAGTACTTC
CASSFPGQGILEQYF
>.|TRBJ2-3|.|TRBV10-1
TGCGCCAGCAGTGACCCAGGGTCAGATACGCAGTATTTT
CASSDPGSDTQYF
>.|TRBJ2-7|.|TRBV5-1
TGCGCCAGCAGCTTCGGAAGCGGCTCCTACGAGCAGTACTTC
CASSFGSGSYEQYF
>.|TRBJ2-6|.|TRBV5-8
TGTGCCAGCCTTCCCGGGACTCTCTCTGGGGCCAACGTCCTGACTTTC
CASLPGTLSGANVLTF
>TRBD2|TRBJ2-1|.|TRBV4-1
TGCGCCAGCGCGGGGGTGGGCAATGAGCAGTTCTTC
CASAGVGNEQFF
>TRBD1|TRBJ1-4|.|TRBV27
TGTGCCAGCAGTCCGGGGACAGTTAAGGAAAAACTGTTTTTT
CASSPGTVKEKLFF
>.|TRBJ2-1|.|TRBV6-2/TRBV6-3
TGTGCCAGCAGTACCCGGGTCTACAATGAGCAGTTCTTC
CASSTRVYNEQFF
>.|TRBJ2-1|once|TRBV3-1
TGTGCCAGCAGCCAAGAAGCTTTCTCCTACAATGAGCAGTTCTTC
CASSQEAFSYNEQFF
>.|TRBJ2-7|.|TRBV5-1
TGCGCCAGCGGCCCGACAAGGGGGTCCCACGAGCAGTACTTC
CASGPTRGSHEQYF
>.|TRBJ2-7|few|TRBV3-1
TGTGCCAGCAGCCAAGAAGGGGTTTTCTCCTACGAGCAGTACTTC
CASSQEGVFSYEQYF
>TRBD1|TRBJ1-4|.|TRBV9
TGTGCCAGCAGCGTGTCCGGGACAGTCTCCCCAACTAATGAAAAACTGTTTTTT
CASSVSGTVSPTNEKLFF
>.|TRBJ2-5|.|TRBV3-1
TGTGCCAGCAGCCAAACTTTACTAGATCCGACCCAGTACTTC
CASSQTLLDPTQYF
>TRBD2|TRBJ2-7|few|TRBV27
TGTGCCAGCGCAATCGGGGGGGGGCCCTACGAGCAGTACTTC
CASAIGGGPYEQYF
>TRBD2|TRBJ2-3|.|TRBV7-9
TGTGCCAGCAGCTCGGGAGCGGGAGTCGTAGATACGCAGTATTTT
CASSSGAGVVDTQYF
>.|TRBJ1-2|few|TRBV3-1
TGTGCCAGCAGCCCTCCTCTCGACTATGGCTACACCTTC
CASSPPLDYGYTF
>.|TRBJ1-2|.|TRBV29-1
TGCAGCGTTGACGTAGAATTAGGGTCCGGGGGAGGCTACACCTTC
CSVDVELGSGGGYTF
>TRBD1|TRBJ1-2|few|TRBV2
TGTGCCAGCAGTCGACAGGGGACAAGGGATGGCTACACCTTC
CASSRQGTRDGYTF
>.|TRBJ1-1|.|TRBV27
TGTGCCAGCAGTGGGGGGAGGAACACTGAAGCTTTCTTT
CASSGGRNTEAFF
>TRBD1|TRBJ2-7|.|TRBV5-1
TGCGCCAGCAGCTTTCGGGTCAGGGACAGGACGGACGAGCAGTACTTC
CASSFRVRDRTDEQYF
>.|TRBJ2-3|.|TRBV2
TGTGCCAGCAGTGTTCCGGCGGGTTACACAGATACGCAGTATTTT
CASSVPAGYTDTQYF
>.|TRBJ1-1|.|TRBV4-1
TGCGCCAGCAGCCAAGTGGAGGGCAGGACTGAAGCTTTCTTT
CASSQVEGRTEAFF
>TRBD1|TRBJ2-1|.|TRBV6-5
TGTGCCAGCAGTTCTCCGGGACAGGGGGCGAAAGGCAATGAGCAGTTCTTC
CASSSPGQGAKGNEQFF
>.|TRBJ2-2|.|TRBV5-6
TGTGCCACCGCGGACGGATCGAACACCGGGGAGCTGTTTTTT
CATADGSNTGELFF
>TRBD2|TRBJ2-7|.|TRBV7-2
TGTGCCAGCAGCTTATGGGAGGGAGACCACGAGCAGTACTTC
CASSLWEGDHEQYF
>TRBD1|TRBJ1-1|.|TRBV19
TGTGCCAGTAGTGCCGGCTCGGACAGGGGGGAAGAAGCTTTCTTT
CASSAGSDRGEEAFF
>.|TRBJ2-7|.|TRBV3-1
TGTGCCAGCAGCCCATATGGACGCACCTACGAGCAGTACTTC
CASSPYGRTYEQYF
>.|TRBJ1-2|.|TRBV30
TGTGCCTGGAGTTCACCCCGGAGGCTCTATGGCTACACCTTC
CAWSSPRRLYGYTF
>TRBD2|TRBJ2-1|.|TRBV28
TGTGCCAGCAGTTCCGGGAGGGACAATGAGCAGTTCTTC
CASSSGRDNEQFF
>TRBD1|TRBJ1-2|.|TRBV6-1
TGTGCCAGCATCGCCAGGGGGCTTTATGGCTACACCTTC
CASIARGLYGYTF
>.|TRBJ2-1|once|TRBV19
TGTGCCAGTAGTATTACTAGCTACTCCTACAATGAGCAGTTCTTC
CASSITSYSYNEQFF
>.|TRBJ2-7|.|TRBV11-2
TGTGCCAGCATTGGCGGGATAGTCACCTACGAGCAGTACTTC
CASIGGIVTYEQYF
>TRBD2|TRBJ2-4|.|TRBV4-1
TGCGCCAGCAGCCAAGCCGGGACTAGCGGGAGAGGAAACATTCAGTACTTC
CASSQAGTSGRGNIQYF
>TRBD1|TRBJ2-7|many|TRBV2
TGTGCCAGCAGTGTAGGACAGGGGGCCTCCTACGAGCAGTACTTC
CASSVGQGASYEQYF
>.|TRBJ1-5|.|TRBV15
TGTGCCACCAGCAACGGGGCCTTAGACCCCCTTTATCAGCCCCAGCATTTT
CATSNGALDPLYQPQHF
>.|TRBJ2-2|.|TRBV7-9
TGTGCCAGCAGCTCCTTTAAGGGGGACCCCGGGGAGCTGTTTTTT
CASSSFKGDPGELFF
>.|TRBJ2-7|.|TRBV7-6
TGTGCCAGCAGCTTAAAATGGTCTAGGGACCCCCTATTCTACGAGCAGTACTTC
CASSLKWSRDPLFYEQYF
>TRBD1|TRBJ2-1|.|TRBV6-5
TGTGCCAGCAGTTACCAGGACAGGTCCACCTACAATGAGCAGTTCTTC
CASSYQDRSTYNEQFF
>TRBD2|TRBJ2-7|.|TRBV6-5
TGTGCCAGCATTGGGACTAGCGGGGGATCCTACGAGCAGTACTTC
CASIGTSGGSYEQYF
>TRBD1|TRBJ2-7|few|TRBV23-1
TGCGCCAGCAGTCGGACAGGAGTCTACGAGCAGTACTTC
CASSRTGVYEQYF
>.|TRBJ1-1|.|TRBV5-5
TGTGCCAGCAGCTTGGCCTCGGGGCTCGGGACTGAAGCTTTCTTT
CASSLASGLGTEAFF
>.|TRBJ1-6|.|TRBV27
TGTGCCAGCAGCCTCTATACTTCCTCCCTTCGCCTTTTT
CASSLYTSSLRLF